One sample yielded the 20 T cell receptor beta chains listed below, sequenced in a study of response to subunit inactivated influenza vaccine. TCRdb recomputed calls from the RT-PCR reads with MiXCR, one row per CDR3 protein. The sample has some 480,000 distinct CDR3 sequences, over 9.5% seen once. The source was PBMCs from blood, collected about 6 weeks after vaccination. The receptor set was obtained from a man aged 45-65 years who received an inactivated influenza vaccine.

The chain is built from TRBV29-1 and TRBJ2-3; the D gene is possibly TRBD1 (5 bases). Germline V lookup: CDR1 SQVTM, CDR2 ANQGSEA. V was shortened by 5 bases and J by 4 bases, with 13 bases between the two germline ends. CDR3 length: 13 amino acids. CDR3 nucleotides: TGCAGCGTTTCAGGGATCCCACCAGATACGCAGTATTTT. It specifies CSVSGIPPDTQYF.

This clonotype was seen a few times. The chain joins TRBV6-5 to TRBJ2-1, with TRBD1 matching over 7 bases. CDR3 length: 17 amino acids. V shed 0 bases, J shed 0 bases, and the junction held 5 bases outside the gene matches. Germline V gene lookup returns CDR1 MNHEY and CDR2 SVGAGI. CDR3 region: CASSYSGDRLSYNEQFF. The CDR3, as DNA: TGTGCCAGCAGTTACTCAGGGGACAGACTCTCCTACAATGAGCAGTTCTTC.

This clonotype was observed a handful of times. The chain couples TRBV28 to TRBJ1-1, with unresolved D. Trimming cost V 7 bases and J 2 bases, with 11 bases left between them. The germline gives CDR1 MDHEN, CDR2 SYDVKM. The CDR3 consists of 13 residues. The CDR3 reads CASILNLNTEAFF. CDR3 DNA: TGTGCCAGCATCCTAAATTTAAACACTGAAGCTTTCTTT.

This clonotype came up a few times. The junction and the germline gene differ at one end; a read error may be behind it. The chain has TRBV5-1 and TRBJ2-7; 7 bases map to TRBD1. Germline V gene lookup returns CDR1 SGHRS and CDR2 YFSETQ. The CDR3 has 14 residues. The CDR3 here is CASTLTGTDYEQYF. The CDR3, as DNA: TGCGCCAGCACCTTGACCGGGACAGACTACGAGCAGTACTTC.

J is TRBJ2-1 and V is TRBV5-1; D gene unclear. The CDR3 contains 15 residues. Trimming cost V 1 base and J 2 bases, with 10 bases left between them. Per germline, CDR1 SGHRS and CDR2 YFSETQ. The CDR3 spells CASSLSFSTYNEQFF. The DNA for the CDR3 is TGCGCCAGCAGCTTGTCGTTTAGCACCTACAATGAGCAGTTCTTC.

This clonotype has a count of ten or more. The chain couples TRBV6-5 to TRBJ1-2; D ambiguous. Germline V lookup: CDR1 MNHEY, CDR2 SVGAGI. The CDR3 extends over 12 amino acids. V was trimmed by 7 bases and J by 8 bases, leaving 14 bases between them. This CDR3 is CASNQGRGGYTF. CDR3 DNA: TGTGCCAGCAACCAAGGACGAGGAGGCTACACCTTC.

The rearrangement joins TRBV29-1 to TRBJ2-7; 9 bases are shared with TRBD1. Looked up from germline, CDR1 is SQVTM and CDR2 is ANQGSEA. J was trimmed by 3 bases and V by 7 bases; bases with no gene match: 10. This CDR3 comprises 14 residues. The CDR3 nucleotides read TGCAGCGCCATGGGACAGGGTAAGAGCTACGAGCAGTACTTC. It translates to CSAMGQGKSYEQYF.

This clonotype turned up a few times. A read error may account for a junction end that differs from germline. The chain combines TRBV5-1 with TRBJ2-3; the D is unclear. This CDR3 comprises 14 residues. Per germline, CDR1 SGHRS and CDR2 YFSETQ. In nucleotides, the CDR3 is TGCGCCAGCAGCTTGTCGGATGGTACAGCTACGCAGTATTTT. Residues: CASSLSDGTATQYF.

The table lists this clonotype with a few counts. The chain employs TRBV18 and TRBJ2-2; D is uncertain. CDR3 size: 11 residues. Trimming shortened V by 6 bases and J by 8 bases, and 7 bases separated the two germline ends. Germline V gene data show CDR1 as KGHSH and CDR2 as LQKENI. The CDR3 nucleotides read TGTGCCAGCTCCACGGGTGGGGAGCTGTTTTTT. Translating gives CASSTGGELFF.

CDR3 loop: CASSLSTSGSGGELFF. The CDR3 DNA reads TGTGCCAGCAGCTTATCGACTAGCGGGAGTGGCGGGGAGCTGTTTTTT. This chain joins TRBV7-3 and TRBJ2-2, with 12 bases that match TRBD2. Losses at the gene ends were 2 bases for V and 7 bases for J; bases not matched to a gene: 5. The CDR3 is made up of 16 amino acids. Germline assignment: CDR1 SGHTA and CDR2 FQGTGA.

This clonotype occurred a few times. The rearrangement uses TRBV3-1 and TRBJ1-2, with 7 positions matching TRBD1. The CDR3 spans 13 residues. Germline CDR1 and CDR2: LGHDT and YNNKEL (reference sequence). The trim removed 3 bases at V and 8 bases at J, leaving 6 bases unmatched. CDR3 in amino acids: CASSHRGTAGYTF. The CDR3, as DNA: TGTGCCAGCAGCCATCGCGGGACAGCCGGCTACACCTTC.

This chain connects TRBV4-3 to TRBJ2-1; 11 bases are a match to TRBD2. In germline, CDR1 is LGHNA, CDR2 YSLEER. CDR3 length equals 19 residues. V dropped 3 bases and J dropped 4; count of bases not matched to a gene: 14. This CDR3 is CASSQGMATSGGIYNEQFF. The CDR3 DNA follows: TGCGCCAGCAGCCAGGGGATGGCTACTAGCGGGGGAATTTACAATGAGCAGTTCTTC.

V is TRBV7-8 and J is TRBJ2-2; no reliable D call. This CDR3 has 15 residues. Germline V gives CDR1 SGHVS, CDR2 FQNEAQ. V lost 5 bases and J 3 bases, leaving 13 bases between the germline ends. The CDR3 sequence: CASSTLTYYTGELFF. The CDR3 region has the DNA TGTGCCAGCAGCACCCTGACTTATTACACCGGGGAGCTGTTTTTT.

Many counts were recorded for this clonotype. The CDR3 sequence is CASSLVAGVYNEQFF. For the CDR3, the DNA is TGTGCCAGCAGCTTGGTAGCGGGGGTCTACAATGAGCAGTTCTTC. The chain joins TRBV5-5 to TRBJ2-1, with 9 bases matching TRBD2. This CDR3 is built from 15 residues. In germline, CDR1 is SGHKS, CDR2 YYEKEE (reference sequence). The trim removed 0 bases at V and 3 bases at J, leaving 1 base unmatched.

This clonotype appeared many times. V and J are TRBV20-1 and TRBJ1-2, with a possible D match to TRBD1 (6 bases). Germline lookup yields CDR1 DFQATT and CDR2 SNEGSKA (reference sequence). The CDR3 length is 15 residues. Trimming took 5 bases from V and 3 from J, leaving 19 bases between them. The CDR3 protein is CSASFGRGQDYGYTF. CDR3 nucleotides: TGCAGTGCTTCTTTCGGCCGGGGGCAGGACTATGGCTACACCTTC.

This clonotype appeared many times. V usage is TRBV12-3 or TRBV12-4 and J usage is TRBJ2-2; 8 nucleotides agree with TRBD2. V lost 8 bases and J lost 3; bases outside the gene matches: 5. This CDR3 contains 14 residues. CDR3: CASSAGGYTGELFF. The CDR3 bases are TGTGCCAGCTCGGCGGGAGGCTACACCGGGGAGCTGTTTTTT.

J is TRBJ2-1 and V is TRBV3-1; TRBD2 aligns across 10 bases. The CDR3 has 13 amino acids. Germline V lookup: CDR1 LGHDT, CDR2 YNNKEL (reference sequence). V trimming: 1 base; J trimming: 15 bases; junction bases outside the gene matches: 6. CDR3 sequence reads: CASSQGASGSRFF. As DNA, the CDR3 is TGTGCCAGCAGCCAAGGGGCTAGCGGGAGCCGGTTCTTC.

This clonotype showed up many times. V usage is TRBV7-9 and J usage is TRBJ2-7; the D call may be TRBD1 or TRBD2 (5 bases each). This CDR3 region has 13 residues. The germline V gene has CDR1 SEHNR and CDR2 FQNEAQ (reference sequence). V was cut by 5 bases and J by 6 bases, with 14 bases left in between. The CDR3 is CASSPSPGSEQYF. The CDR3 nucleotides read TGTGCCAGCAGCCCCTCCCCAGGGAGCGAGCAGTACTTC.

This clonotype occurred a few times. The chain has TRBV12-3 or TRBV12-4 and TRBJ2-5; D is possibly TRBD2 (6 bases). Trimming pared 5 bases from V and 2 bases from J, leaving 15 bases between. There are 15 residues in the CDR3. In nucleotides, the CDR3 is TGTGCCAGCAGTGTTGGGACTGGGGAACAAGAGACCCAGTACTTC. Amino acid sequence: CASSVGTGEQETQYF.

This clonotype was seen only a few times. V and J are TRBV27 and TRBJ2-7, with 8 bases aligning to TRBD2. The germline V gene encodes CDR1 MNHEY and CDR2 SMNVEV (reference sequence). CDR3 length: 15 amino acids. The V segment lost 5 bases and the J segment 6 bases; nucleotides outside the gene matches: 12. CDR3 nucleotide sequence: TGTGCCAGCAGTCTCACCTCCGGGACTAGAGGCGAGCAGTACTTC. Its protein product is CASSLTSGTRGEQYF.